The 20 T cell receptor beta chains listed next were all sequenced from one sample in a study of T cell repertoires in cytomegalovirus infection. These receptors have no identified antigens. One entry per CDR3 protein, called by TCRdb with MiXCR from the reads. The sample lists 380,000 or so distinct CDR3 sequences; about 35% were seen once. The material sequenced was cultured PBMCs, taken from culture after CMV antigen stimulation. These receptors were obtained from a human donor in good health (CMV status not recorded). Some clones in this sample may be carry-over from other donors' samples.

This chain uses TRBV29-1 with TRBJ1-3, with D possibly TRBD1 on 5 matching bases. Germline V gene data show CDR1 as SQVTM and CDR2 as ANQGSEA. This CDR3 region has 17 residues. V shed 6 bases and J shed 6 bases, with 27 bases lying between them. Written as DNA, the CDR3 is TGCAGCGTCGTTACCAGGGACCTCGAACGTCGCGAAAACACCATATATTTT. Translation: CSVVTRDLERRENTIYF.

This sequence joins TRBV10-3 and TRBJ2-3, with TRBD2 as a possible D gene (5 bases). Per the germline V gene, CDR1 is ENHRY and CDR2 is SYGVKD. V was cut by 0 bases and J by 1 base, with 8 bases left in between. This CDR3 comprises 15 residues. The CDR3 loop is CAISESTTGTDTQYF. CDR3 bases: TGTGCCATCAGTGAGTCGACTACCGGCACAGATACGCAGTATTTT.

V and J are TRBV19 and TRBJ2-2, with D hard to call. V lost 0 bases and J lost 5, with 7 bases in between. In germline, CDR1 is LNHDA, CDR2 SQIVND (reference sequence). This CDR3 is built from 14 residues. This chain's CDR3 is CASSIELTTGELFF. CDR3 DNA: TGTGCCAGTAGTATAGAACTAACGACCGGGGAGCTGTTTTTT.

The CDR3 loop is CASSPAVRGSGNTIYF. For the CDR3, the DNA is TGTGCCAGCAGTCCGGCTGTCAGGGGCTCTGGAAACACCATATATTTT. The chain employs TRBV6-5 and TRBJ1-3, with D perhaps TRBD1 (6 bases). This CDR3 spans 16 amino acids. The germline CDR1 and CDR2 sequences are MNHEY and SVGAGI. V was shortened by 5 bases and J by 0 bases, with 14 bases between the two germline ends.

This clonotype was found a few times. The chain combines TRBV28 with TRBJ1-1; TRBD1 might be the D (5 bases). Trimming took 3 bases from V and 5 from J, leaving 13 bases between them. Looked up from germline, CDR1 is MDHEN and CDR2 is SYDVKM. The CDR3 contains 14 residues. CDR3 nucleotide sequence: TGTGCCAGCAGTTTTAGGGGCGGTGGGACTGAAGCTTTCTTT. This gives the protein CASSFRGGGTEAFF.

This sequence joins TRBV10-3 and TRBJ2-2, with TRBD2 matching 12 bases. Germline CDR1 reads ENHRY; CDR2 reads SYGVKD. The CDR3 length is 17 residues. The ends lost 6 bases at V and 4 bases at J; junction bases unmatched: 9. DNA of the CDR3: TGTGCCATCAGAATCGGGACTAGCGGGTCCCTCACCGGGGAGCTGTTTTTT. Translation gives CAIRIGTSGSLTGELFF.

This clonotype has more than one count but fewer than ten. The chain joins TRBV27 to TRBJ2-2; 7 positions match TRBD2. The germline V gene has CDR1 MNHEY and CDR2 SMNVEV (reference sequence). V gave up 4 bases and J gave up 2 bases; unmatched junction bases: 7. The CDR3 is 16 residues long. CDR3 in DNA: TGTGCCAGCAGTTCCGGGACTACTATTAACACCGGGGAGCTGTTTTTT. As protein: CASSSGTTINTGELFF.

V usage is TRBV11-3 and J usage is TRBJ2-2; D unresolved. The germline CDR1 and CDR2 sequences are SGHNT and YENEEA. There are 16 residues in the CDR3. V was clipped by 7 bases and J by 3 bases, with 18 bases between them. CDR3 loop: CASTESPYSYTGELFF. DNA for the CDR3: TGTGCCAGCACCGAATCCCCTTATTCATACACCGGGGAGCTGTTTTTT.

This clonotype has just a few counts. The rearrangement links TRBV20-1 to TRBJ2-2; 9 bases fit TRBD2. Unmatched junction bases numbered 7, after V lost 6 bases and J lost 5 bases. This CDR3 region has 14 residues. Germline V lookup: CDR1 DFQATT, CDR2 SNEGSKA (reference sequence). CDR3 in DNA: TGCAGTGCCAGACTTAGCGGGAGTACCGGGGAGCTGTTTTTT. This encodes CSARLSGSTGELFF.

This clonotype has just a few counts. This chain uses TRBV28 with TRBJ1-3, with no clear D. This CDR3 is 16 amino acids long. From germline, CDR1 is MDHEN and CDR2 SYDVKM. Trimming removed 4 bases at V and 0 bases at J, with 13 bases between. The CDR3 DNA follows: TGTGCCAGCAGTTCCCCCACGGGTAGCTCTGGAAACACCATATATTTT. Its translation: CASSSPTGSSGNTIYF.

This clonotype came up a few times. The J gene is TRBJ2-1, the V gene TRBV6-2 or TRBV6-3; TRBD2 matches 12 bases. Trimming cost V 2 bases and J 8 bases; bases outside gene matches: 7. CDR3 size: 16 residues. Germline CDR1 is MNHEY and CDR2 is SVGEGT. The CDR3 DNA follows: TGTGCCAGCAGTTACCTCCGCTCTAGCGGGAGGGATGAGCAGTTCTTC. This translates into CASSYLRSSGRDEQFF.

The rearrangement joins TRBV4-1 to TRBJ1-1; maybe TRBD1 (5 bases). Germline CDR1 and CDR2: MGHRA and YSYEKL. This CDR3 spans 14 amino acids. Trimming shortened V by 1 base and J by 4 bases, and 10 bases separated the two germline ends. This CDR3 reads CASSQVNQGTEAFF. CDR3 sequence (DNA): TGCGCCAGCAGCCAAGTGAACCAGGGCACTGAAGCTTTCTTT.

The CDR3 nucleotides read TGCAGCGTTGACGTCAGTAAGACCCAGTACTTC. This sequence encodes CSVDVSKTQYF. The chain carries TRBV29-1 and TRBJ2-5; no definite D call. There are 11 residues in the CDR3. Trimming cost V 3 bases and J 6 bases, with 8 bases left between them. Germline CDR1 is SQVTM and CDR2 is ANQGSEA.

The chain couples TRBV20-1 to TRBJ1-6; D gene ambiguous. CDR3 length equals 12 residues. Germline CDR1 is DFQATT and CDR2 is SNEGSKA (reference sequence). The V and J ends lost 4 bases and 0 bases respectively, with 1 base between them. CDR3 in DNA: TGCAGTGCTAACTCCTATAATTCACCCCTCCACTTT. This encodes CSANSYNSPLHF.

This chain links TRBV12-3 or TRBV12-4 with TRBJ1-1, with a possible D match to TRBD1 (6 bases). V was trimmed by 5 bases and J by 8 bases, leaving 12 bases between them. CDR3 length equals 12 residues. In DNA, the CDR3 is TGTGCCAGCAGTCCCGGACAGTGGGAAGCTTTCTTT. This sequence encodes CASSPGQWEAFF.

There are many counts of this clonotype. The V gene is TRBV7-2, the J gene TRBJ1-1; TRBD1 might be the D (6 bases). Germline V gene lookup returns CDR1 SGHTA and CDR2 FQGNSA. V lost 5 bases and J 7 bases, leaving 17 bases between the germline ends. The length of the CDR3 is 14 residues. Written as DNA, the CDR3 is TGTGCCAGCAGCGTGGACAGCGGCTTCCATGAAGCTTTCTTT. Protein sequence: CASSVDSGFHEAFF.

In its sample, this clonotype was seen many times. V usage is TRBV7-2 and J usage is TRBJ2-7, with TRBD1 matching 8 bases. CDR1 is SGHTA and CDR2 is FQGNSA in the germline V gene. Trimming took 4 bases from V and 2 from J; bases not matched to a gene: 10. There are 16 residues in the CDR3. CDR3 residues: CASSSGGTGYAYEQYF. The CDR3 nucleotides read TGTGCCAGCAGCTCCGGCGGGACAGGATATGCCTACGAGCAGTACTTC. The full variable domain, its missing parts supplied by reference TRBV7-2 and TRBJ2-7, is GAGVSQSPSNKVTEKGKDVELRCDPISGHTALYWYRQSLGQGLEFLIYFQGNSAPDKSGLPSDRFSAERTGGSVSTLTIQRTQQEDSAVYLCASSSGGTGYAYEQYFGPGTRLTVT.

Many counts were recorded for this clonotype. The chain has TRBV7-2 and TRBJ2-7, with 9 bases matching TRBD1. The CDR3 length is 15 residues. With 4 bases clipped from V and 5 bases from J, the junction kept 9 bases outside the gene matches. Germline loops: CDR1 SGHTA, CDR2 FQGNSA. CDR3 bases: TGTGCCAGCAGCTCCTACGGGACAGGGTCCGACGAGCAGTACTTC. Its translation is CASSSYGTGSDEQYF.

J is TRBJ2-5 and V is TRBV5-1; D unresolved. V dropped 3 bases and J dropped 4 bases, with 13 bases sitting between them. Germline V CDR1 and CDR2: SGHRS, YFSETQ. The CDR3 covers 14 residues. The CDR3 coding sequence is TGCGCCAGCAGCTCCTCGAGGACGGTAGAGACCCAGTACTTC. Translating it yields CASSSSRTVETQYF.

This clonotype was counted only a few times. The rearrangement uses TRBV7-2 and TRBJ2-1, with 9 bases lining up with TRBD2. Germline CDR1 SGHTA, CDR2 FQGNSA. The CDR3 runs 13 residues. J gave up 10 bases and V 2 bases, and 3 bases lay outside the gene matches. The CDR3 sequence is CASSLRLAGEQFF. The CDR3 bases are TGTGCCAGCAGCTTAAGGCTAGCGGGGGAGCAGTTCTTC.